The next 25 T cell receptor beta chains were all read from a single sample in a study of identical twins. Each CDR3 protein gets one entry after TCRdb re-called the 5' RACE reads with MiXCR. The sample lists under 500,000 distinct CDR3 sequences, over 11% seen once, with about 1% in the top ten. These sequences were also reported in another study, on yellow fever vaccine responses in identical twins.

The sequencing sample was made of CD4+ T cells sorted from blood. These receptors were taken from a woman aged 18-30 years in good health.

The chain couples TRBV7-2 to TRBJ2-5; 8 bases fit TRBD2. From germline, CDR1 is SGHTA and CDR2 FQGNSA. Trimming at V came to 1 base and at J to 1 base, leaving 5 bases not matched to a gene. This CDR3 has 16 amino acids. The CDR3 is CASSLGSGTIQETQYF. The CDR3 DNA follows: TGTGCCAGCAGCTTAGGTAGCGGGACTATCCAAGAGACCCAGTACTTC. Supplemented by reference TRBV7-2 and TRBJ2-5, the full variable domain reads GAGVSQSPSNKVTEKGKDVELRCDPISGHTALYWYRQSLGQGLEFLIYFQGNSAPDKSGLPSDRFSAERTGGSVSTLTIQRTQQEDSAVYLCASSLGSGTIQETQYFGPGTRLLVL.

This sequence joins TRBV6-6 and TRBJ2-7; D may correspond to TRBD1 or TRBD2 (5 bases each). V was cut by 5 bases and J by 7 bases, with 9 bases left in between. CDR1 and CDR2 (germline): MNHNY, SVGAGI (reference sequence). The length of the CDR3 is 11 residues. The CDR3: CASSVEGEQYF. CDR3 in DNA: TGTGCCAGCAGTGTCGAGGGGGAGCAGTACTTC.

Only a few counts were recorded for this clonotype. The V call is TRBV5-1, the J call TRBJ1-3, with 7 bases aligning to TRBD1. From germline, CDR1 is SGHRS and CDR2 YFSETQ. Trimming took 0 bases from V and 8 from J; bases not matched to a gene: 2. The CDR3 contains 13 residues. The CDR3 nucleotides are TGCGCCAGCAGCTTGGGACAGGGAGACACCATATATTTT. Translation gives CASSLGQGDTIYF.

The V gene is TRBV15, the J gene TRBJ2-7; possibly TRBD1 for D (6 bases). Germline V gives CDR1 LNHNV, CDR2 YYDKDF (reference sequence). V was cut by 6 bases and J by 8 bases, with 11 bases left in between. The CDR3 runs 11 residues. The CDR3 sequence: CATSKGDKQYF. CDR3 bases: TGTGCCACCAGTAAGGGGGACAAGCAGTACTTC.

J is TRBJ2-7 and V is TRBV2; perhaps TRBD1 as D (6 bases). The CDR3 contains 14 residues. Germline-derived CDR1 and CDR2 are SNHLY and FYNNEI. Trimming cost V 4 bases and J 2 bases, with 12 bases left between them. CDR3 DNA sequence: TGTGCCAGCAGTGTACAGGGTCCCGCCTACGAGCAGTACTTC. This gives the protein CASSVQGPAYEQYF.

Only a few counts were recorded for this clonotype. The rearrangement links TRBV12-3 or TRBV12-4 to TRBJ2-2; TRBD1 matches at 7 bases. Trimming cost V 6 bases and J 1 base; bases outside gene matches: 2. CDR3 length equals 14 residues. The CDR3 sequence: CASRGQVNTGELFF. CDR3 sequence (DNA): TGTGCCAGCAGAGGACAGGTGAACACCGGGGAGCTGTTTTTT.

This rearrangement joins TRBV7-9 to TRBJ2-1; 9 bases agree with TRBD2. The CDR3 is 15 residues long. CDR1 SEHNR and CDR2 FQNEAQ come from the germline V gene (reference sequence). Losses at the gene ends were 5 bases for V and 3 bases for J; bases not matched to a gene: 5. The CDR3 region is CASSETSGNYNEQFF. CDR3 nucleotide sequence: TGTGCCAGCAGCGAGACTAGCGGAAACTACAATGAGCAGTTCTTC.

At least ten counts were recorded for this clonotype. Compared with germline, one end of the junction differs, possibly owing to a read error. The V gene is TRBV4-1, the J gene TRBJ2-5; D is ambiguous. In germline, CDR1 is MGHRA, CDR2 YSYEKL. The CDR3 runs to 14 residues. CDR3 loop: CASSQDPSQETQYF. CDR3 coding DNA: TGTGCCAGCAGCCAAGATCCCAGTCAAGAGACCCAGTACTTC.

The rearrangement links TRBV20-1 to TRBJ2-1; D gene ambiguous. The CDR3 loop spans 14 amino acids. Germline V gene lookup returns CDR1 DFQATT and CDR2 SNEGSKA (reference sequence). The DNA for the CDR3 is TGCAGACCTAATCGGGTCCAATCCTACAATGAGCAGTTCTTC. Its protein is CRPNRVQSYNEQFF.

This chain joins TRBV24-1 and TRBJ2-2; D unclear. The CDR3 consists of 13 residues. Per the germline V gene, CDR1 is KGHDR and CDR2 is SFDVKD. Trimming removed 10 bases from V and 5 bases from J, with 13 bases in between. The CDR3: CATTDGPTGELFF. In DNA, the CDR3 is TGTGCCACTACGGACGGGCCTACCGGGGAGCTGTTTTTT.

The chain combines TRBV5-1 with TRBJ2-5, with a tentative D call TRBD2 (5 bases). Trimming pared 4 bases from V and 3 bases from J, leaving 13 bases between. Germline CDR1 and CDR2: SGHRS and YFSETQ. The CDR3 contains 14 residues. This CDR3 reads CASSPGSGKETQYF. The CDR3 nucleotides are TGCGCCAGCAGCCCTGGGAGCGGTAAAGAGACCCAGTACTTC.

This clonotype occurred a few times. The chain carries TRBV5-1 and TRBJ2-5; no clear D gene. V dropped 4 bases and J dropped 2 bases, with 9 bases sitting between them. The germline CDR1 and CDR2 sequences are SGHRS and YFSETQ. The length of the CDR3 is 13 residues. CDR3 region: CASSPRVQETQYF. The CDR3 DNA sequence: TGCGCCAGCAGCCCCAGAGTTCAAGAGACCCAGTACTTC. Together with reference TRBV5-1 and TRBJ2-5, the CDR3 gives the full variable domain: KAGVTQTPRYLIKTRGQQVTLSCSPISGHRSVSWYQQTPGQGLQFLFEYFSETQRNKGNFPGRFSGRQFSNSRSEMNVSTLELGDSALYLCASSPRVQETQYFGPGTRLLVL.

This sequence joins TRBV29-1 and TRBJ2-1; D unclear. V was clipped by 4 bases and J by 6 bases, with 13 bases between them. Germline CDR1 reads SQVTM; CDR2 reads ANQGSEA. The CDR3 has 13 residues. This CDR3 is CSVGIRFSNEQFF. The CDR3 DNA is TGCAGCGTTGGGATACGATTTAGCAATGAGCAGTTCTTC.

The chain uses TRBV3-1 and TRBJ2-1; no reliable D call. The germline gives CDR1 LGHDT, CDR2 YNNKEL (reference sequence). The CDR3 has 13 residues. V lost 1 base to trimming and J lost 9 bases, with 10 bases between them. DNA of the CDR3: TGTGCCAGCAGCCAAGTCCTCCGCGGTGAGCAGTTCTTC. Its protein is CASSQVLRGEQFF.

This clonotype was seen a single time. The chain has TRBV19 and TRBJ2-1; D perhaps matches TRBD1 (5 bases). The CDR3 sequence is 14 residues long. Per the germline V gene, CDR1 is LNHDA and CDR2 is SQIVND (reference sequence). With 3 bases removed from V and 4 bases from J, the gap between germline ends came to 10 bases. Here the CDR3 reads CASSMGQVYNEQFF. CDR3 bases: TGTGCCAGTAGTATGGGGCAGGTTTACAATGAGCAGTTCTTC.

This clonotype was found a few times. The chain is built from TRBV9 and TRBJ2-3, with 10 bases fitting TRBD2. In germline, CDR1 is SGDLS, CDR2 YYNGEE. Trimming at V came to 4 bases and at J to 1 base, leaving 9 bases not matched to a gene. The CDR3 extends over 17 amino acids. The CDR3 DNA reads TGTGCCAGCAGCTCTAGGGGAACTAGCGGGGGCACAGATACGCAGTATTTT. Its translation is CASSSRGTSGGTDTQYF.

In DNA form, the CDR3 reads TGCAGTGCTAGAGGACAGGGGAATTCACCCCTCCACTTT. It specifies CSARGQGNSPLHF. The chain employs TRBV20-1 and TRBJ1-6; 8 nucleotides align to TRBD1. The CDR3 runs to 13 residues. The J segment lost 7 bases and the V segment lost 1 base, leaving 0 bases of the junction unmatched. Looked up from germline, CDR1 is DFQATT and CDR2 is SNEGSKA (reference sequence).

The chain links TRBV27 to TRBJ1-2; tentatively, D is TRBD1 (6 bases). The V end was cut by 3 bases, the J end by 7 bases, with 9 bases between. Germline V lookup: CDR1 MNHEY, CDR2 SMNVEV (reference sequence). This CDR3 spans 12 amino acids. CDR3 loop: CASSLRGVGYTF. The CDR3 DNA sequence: TGTGCCAGCAGTTTGAGGGGGGTTGGCTACACCTTC.

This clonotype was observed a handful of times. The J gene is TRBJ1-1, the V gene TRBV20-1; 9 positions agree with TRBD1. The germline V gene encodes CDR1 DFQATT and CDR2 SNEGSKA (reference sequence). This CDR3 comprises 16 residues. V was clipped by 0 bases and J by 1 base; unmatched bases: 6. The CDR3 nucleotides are TGCAGTGCTAGAGACAAACAGGGGGCGAGGAACACTGAAGCTTTCTTT. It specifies CSARDKQGARNTEAFF.

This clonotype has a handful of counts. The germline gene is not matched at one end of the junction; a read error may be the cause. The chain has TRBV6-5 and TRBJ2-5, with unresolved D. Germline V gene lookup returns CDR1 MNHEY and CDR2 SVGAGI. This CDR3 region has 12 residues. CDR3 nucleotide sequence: TGTGCCACCAGTGGGTTTCAAGAGACCCAGTACTTC. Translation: CATSGFQETQYF.

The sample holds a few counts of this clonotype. In DNA form, the CDR3 reads TGCGCCAGCAGCTTAGGGACTAGGGGCTACAATGAGCAGTTCTTC. It translates to CASSLGTRGYNEQFF. The chain joins TRBV4-3 to TRBJ2-1, with 8 bases fitting TRBD2. In germline, CDR1 is LGHNA, CDR2 YSLEER. This CDR3 region has 15 residues. The junction had 6 bases not matched to a gene; V was cut back by 5 bases and J by 3 bases.

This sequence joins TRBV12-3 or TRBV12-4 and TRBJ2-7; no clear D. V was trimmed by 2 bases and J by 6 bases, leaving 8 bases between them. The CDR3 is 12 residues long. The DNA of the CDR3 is TGTGCCAGCAGTTTAATAGGGCGCGAGCAGTACTTC. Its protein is CASSLIGREQYF.

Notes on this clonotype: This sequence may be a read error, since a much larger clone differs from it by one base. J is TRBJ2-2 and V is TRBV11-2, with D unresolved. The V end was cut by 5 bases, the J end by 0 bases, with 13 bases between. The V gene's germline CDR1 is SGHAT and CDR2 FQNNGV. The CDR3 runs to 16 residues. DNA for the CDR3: TGTGCCAGCAGCCCACCCCGGACCGCGAACACCGGGGAGCTGTTTTTT. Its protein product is CASSPPRTANTGELFF.

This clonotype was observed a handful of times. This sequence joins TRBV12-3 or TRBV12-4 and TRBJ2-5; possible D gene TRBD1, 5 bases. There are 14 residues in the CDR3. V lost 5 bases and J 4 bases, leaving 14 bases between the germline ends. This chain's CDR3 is CASSRVRVGETQYF. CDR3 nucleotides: TGTGCCAGCAGTCGCGTCAGGGTAGGAGAGACCCAGTACTTC.

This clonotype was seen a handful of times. As DNA, the CDR3 is TGTGCCAGCAGTGAAATAAGGGACTACGAGCAGTACTTC. Translated: CASSEIRDYEQYF. This chain connects TRBV6-1 to TRBJ2-7, with D unclear. The V end lost 2 bases, the J end lost 3 bases, and 8 bases lay between the germline ends. This CDR3 contains 13 residues. CDR1 is MNHNS, CDR2 SASEGT, per germline.